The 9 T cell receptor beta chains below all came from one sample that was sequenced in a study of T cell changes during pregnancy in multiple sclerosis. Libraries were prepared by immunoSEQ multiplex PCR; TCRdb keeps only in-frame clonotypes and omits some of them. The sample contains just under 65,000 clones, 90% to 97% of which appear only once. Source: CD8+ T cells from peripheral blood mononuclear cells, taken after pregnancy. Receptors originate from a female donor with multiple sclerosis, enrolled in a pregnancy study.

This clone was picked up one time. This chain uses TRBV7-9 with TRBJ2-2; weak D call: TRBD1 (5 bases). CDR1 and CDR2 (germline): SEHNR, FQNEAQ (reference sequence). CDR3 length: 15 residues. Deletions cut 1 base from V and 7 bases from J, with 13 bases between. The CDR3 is CASSLDQGQSGELFF. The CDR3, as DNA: TGTGCCAGCAGCTTAGATCAGGGTCAGAGCGGGGAGCTGTTTTTT.

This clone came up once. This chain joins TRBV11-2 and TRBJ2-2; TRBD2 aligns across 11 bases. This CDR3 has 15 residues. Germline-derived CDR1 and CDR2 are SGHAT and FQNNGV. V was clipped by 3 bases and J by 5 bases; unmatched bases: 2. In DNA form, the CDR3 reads TGTGCCAGCAGCTTCCTAGCGGGAGGTACCGGGGAGCTGTTTTTT. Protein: CASSFLAGGTGELFF.

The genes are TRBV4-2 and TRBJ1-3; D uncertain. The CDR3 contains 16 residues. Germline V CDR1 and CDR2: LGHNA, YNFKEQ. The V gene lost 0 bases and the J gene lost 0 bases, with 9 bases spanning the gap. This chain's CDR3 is CASSQEEGYSGNTIYF. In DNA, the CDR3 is TGTGCCAGCAGCCAAGAGGAGGGTTACTCTGGAAACACCATATATTTT.

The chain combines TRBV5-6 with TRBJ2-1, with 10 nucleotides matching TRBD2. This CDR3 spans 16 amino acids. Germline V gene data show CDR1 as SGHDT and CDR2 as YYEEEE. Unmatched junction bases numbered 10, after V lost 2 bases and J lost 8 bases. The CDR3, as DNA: TGTGCCAGCAGCTTTTCAGGGACTAGCGTATTTGATGAGCAGTTCTTC. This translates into CASSFSGTSVFDEQFF.

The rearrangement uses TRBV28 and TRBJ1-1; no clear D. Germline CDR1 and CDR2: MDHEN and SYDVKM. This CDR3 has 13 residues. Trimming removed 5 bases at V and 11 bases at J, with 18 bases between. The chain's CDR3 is CASSPLRQPEAFF. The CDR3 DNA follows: TGTGCCAGCAGTCCCCTGCGGCAGCCAGAGGCTTTCTTT.

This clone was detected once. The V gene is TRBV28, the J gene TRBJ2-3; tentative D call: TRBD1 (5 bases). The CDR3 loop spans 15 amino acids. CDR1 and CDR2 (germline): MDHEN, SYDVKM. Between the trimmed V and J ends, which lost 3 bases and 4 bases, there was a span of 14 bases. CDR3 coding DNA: TGTGCCAGCAGTTTTCAACTGCAGGGCCCAGATACGCAGTATTTT. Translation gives CASSFQLQGPDTQYF. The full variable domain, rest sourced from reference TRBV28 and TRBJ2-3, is DVKVTQSSRYLVKRTGEKVFLECVQDMDHENMFWYRQDPGLGLRLIYFSYDVKMKEKGDIPEGYSVSREKKERFSLILESASTNQTSMYLCASSFQLQGPDTQYFGPGTRLTVL.

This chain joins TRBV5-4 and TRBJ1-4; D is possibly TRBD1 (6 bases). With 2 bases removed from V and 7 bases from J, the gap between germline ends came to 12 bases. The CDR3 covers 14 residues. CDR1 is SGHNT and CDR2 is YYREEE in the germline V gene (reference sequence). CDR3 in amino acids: CASSFSGDGEKLFF. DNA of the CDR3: TGTGCCAGCAGCTTTTCAGGGGATGGTGAAAAACTGTTTTTT.

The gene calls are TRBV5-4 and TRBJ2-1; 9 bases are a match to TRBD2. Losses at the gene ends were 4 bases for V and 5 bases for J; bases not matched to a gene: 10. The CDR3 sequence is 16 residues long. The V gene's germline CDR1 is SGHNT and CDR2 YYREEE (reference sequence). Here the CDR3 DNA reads TGTGCCAGCAGCCCGGCCGGGACTAGCCCCGACAATGAGCAGTTCTTC. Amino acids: CASSPAGTSPDNEQFF.

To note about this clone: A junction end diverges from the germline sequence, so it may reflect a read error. This chain's CDR3 is CASSLARGPAGF. The CDR3 nucleotides read TGTGCCAGCAGCTTAGCCAGGGGCCCCGCAGGATTT. The chain couples TRBV13 to TRBJ1-1, with D possibly being TRBD1 (6 bases). CDR1 is PRHDT, CDR2 FYEKMQ, per germline (reference sequence). The CDR3 totals 12 residues.